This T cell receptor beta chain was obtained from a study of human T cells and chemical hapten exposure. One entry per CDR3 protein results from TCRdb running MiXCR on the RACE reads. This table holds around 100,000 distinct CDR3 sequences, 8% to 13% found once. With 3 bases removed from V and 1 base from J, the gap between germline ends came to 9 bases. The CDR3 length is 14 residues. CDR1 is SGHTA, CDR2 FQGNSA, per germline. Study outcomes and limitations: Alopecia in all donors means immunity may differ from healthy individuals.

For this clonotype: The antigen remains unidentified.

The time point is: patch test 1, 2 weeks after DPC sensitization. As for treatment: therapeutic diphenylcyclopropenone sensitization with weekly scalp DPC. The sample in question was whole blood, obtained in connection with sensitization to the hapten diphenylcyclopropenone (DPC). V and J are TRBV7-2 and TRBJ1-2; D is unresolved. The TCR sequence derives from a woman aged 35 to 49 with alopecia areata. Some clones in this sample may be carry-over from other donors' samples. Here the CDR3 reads CASSLGSVNYGYTF. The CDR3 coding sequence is TGTGCCAGCAGCTTGGGCAGCGTTAACTATGGCTACACCTTC.